These 17 T cell receptor beta chains were all obtained from the same sample, sequenced in a study of T cell responses to AZD1222 COVID-19 vaccine. Some clones are missing from TCRdb's copy, which holds only in-frame ones; the method was immunoSEQ multiplex PCR. This table holds about 130,000 clones, 85% to 90% found once. The source was peripheral blood, collected 28 days after the second AZD1222 dose. The receptors come from an adult who received the AZD1222 COVID-19 vaccine.

This clone was detected once. V gene TRBV5-1 combines with J gene TRBJ2-2, with D tentatively TRBD1 or TRBD2 (6 bases each). The CDR3 totals 15 residues. V gave up 4 bases and J gave up 2 bases, with 12 bases separating them. CDR1 is SGHRS and CDR2 is YFSETQ in the germline V gene. The CDR3 reads CASSPPGANTGELFF. CDR3 bases: TGCGCCAGCAGCCCCCCGGGGGCTAACACCGGGGAGCTGTTTTTT. The full variable domain, with the rest looked up from reference TRBV5-1 and TRBJ2-2, is KAGVTQTPRYLIKTRGQQVTLSCSPISGHRSVSWYQQTPGQGLQFLFEYFSETQRNKGNFPGRFSGRQFSNSRSEMNVSTLELGDSALYLCASSPPGANTGELFFGEGSRLTVL.

The chain combines TRBV9 with TRBJ1-3; 7 positions agree with TRBD1. After removal of 1 base from V and 7 bases from J, the junction contained 20 bases not matched to a gene. CDR3 size: 19 residues. In germline, CDR1 is SGDLS, CDR2 YYNGEE. The CDR3 DNA follows: TGTGCCAGCAGCGTATCCAGATCCCTGGGGGAGGGGGCGGCGAACACCATATATTTT. It yields the protein CASSVSRSLGEGAANTIYF.

The rearrangement uses TRBV6-2 or TRBV6-3 and TRBJ1-1; D call uncertain. The CDR3 has 13 amino acids. Germline values: CDR1 MNHEY, CDR2 SVGEGT. The V and J ends lost 1 base and 1 base respectively, with 4 bases between them. CDR3 sequence: CASSYYPNTEAFF. As DNA, the CDR3 is TGTGCCAGCAGTTACTACCCGAACACTGAAGCTTTCTTT.

The chain employs TRBV28 and TRBJ1-5; 9 bases match TRBD1. V shed 3 bases, J shed 4 bases, and the junction held 1 base outside the gene matches. The germline CDR1 and CDR2 sequences are MDHEN and SYDVKM. This CDR3 region has 14 residues. In DNA form, the CDR3 reads TGTGCCAGCAGTTTTGGACAGGGGAATCAGCCCCAGCATTTT. Translation gives CASSFGQGNQPQHF.

This clone was recorded only once. One end of the junction does not line up with germline, which may come from a read error. The chain uses TRBV7-9 and TRBJ1-3; TRBD1 might be the D (5 bases). Germline V gene sequence: CDR1 SEHNR, CDR2 FQNEAQ (reference sequence). This CDR3 has 16 residues. The CDR3 region is CASSYLSGGKGTTIYF. The DNA for the CDR3 is TGTGCCAGCAGCTACCTCAGCGGGGGGAAAGGAACCACCATATATTTT.

This rearrangement joins TRBV7-9 to TRBJ2-5; D may be TRBD1 or TRBD2 (5 bases each). Trimming removed 4 bases at V and 1 base at J, with 16 bases between. Germline V gives CDR1 SEHNR, CDR2 FQNEAQ (reference sequence). The CDR3 loop spans 16 amino acids. The CDR3 nucleotides are TGTGCCAGCAGCTCTGTTCCGGGACGGCTCCAAGAGACCCAGTACTTC. Translation: CASSSVPGRLQETQYF. The full variable domain, in which reference TRBV7-9 and TRBJ2-5 provide the parts outside the CDR3, is DTGVSQNPRHKITKRGQNVTFRCDPISEHNRLYWYRQTLGQGPEFLTYFQNEAQLEKSRLLSDRFSAERPKGSFSTLEIQRTEQGDSAMYLCASSSVPGRLQETQYFGPGTRLLVL.

This sequence joins TRBV7-4 and TRBJ1-1, with D unresolved. The V gene's germline CDR1 is SGHVT and CDR2 SQSDAQ. This CDR3 region has 14 residues. V was clipped by 5 bases and J by 1 base, with 11 bases between them. CDR3 in amino acids: CASSLRGKNTEAFF. The CDR3 coding sequence is TGTGCCAGCAGCCTCCGGGGTAAGAACACTGAAGCTTTCTTT.

In its sample, this clone was seen a few times. The V gene is TRBV28, the J gene TRBJ1-2, with 7 positions matching TRBD1. The length of the CDR3 is 14 residues. The germline CDR1 and CDR2 sequences are MDHEN and SYDVKM. After removal of 5 bases from V and 4 bases from J, the junction contained 7 bases not matched to a gene. CDR3 in DNA: TGTGCCAGCAGTGGTCCAGGGGGGGTCTATGGCTACACCTTC. It yields the protein CASSGPGGVYGYTF.

The V and J genes are TRBV12-3 or TRBV12-4 and TRBJ1-6; no clear D. Trimming pared 5 bases from V and 10 bases from J, leaving 12 bases between. The CDR3 has 13 amino acids. The CDR3 DNA sequence: TGTGCCAGCAGTCCTCCTATTGGATCACCCCTCCACTTT. It encodes CASSPPIGSPLHF.

In nucleotides, the CDR3 is TGCGCCAGCAGCTTGGACGCCACCTCACAAGCTTTCTTT. Translation: CASSLDATSQAFF. The chain carries TRBV5-1 and TRBJ1-1; unclear D gene. Trimming left V 0 bases short and J 9 bases short, with 12 bases between. Germline V gene lookup returns CDR1 SGHRS and CDR2 YFSETQ. CDR3 length: 13 amino acids. Together with reference TRBV5-1 and TRBJ1-1, the CDR3 gives the full variable domain: KAGVTQTPRYLIKTRGQQVTLSCSPISGHRSVSWYQQTPGQGLQFLFEYFSETQRNKGNFPGRFSGRQFSNSRSEMNVSTLELGDSALYLCASSLDATSQAFFGQGTRLTVV.

This clone was seen a single time. The chain uses TRBV16 and TRBJ2-7, with a weak D call TRBD1 (5 bases). The germline V gene encodes CDR1 KGHSY and CDR2 FQNENV. V was pared by 4 bases and J by 0 bases, with 7 bases between. The CDR3 length is 13 residues. This CDR3 is CASSPQASYEQYF. CDR3 coding DNA: TGTGCCAGCAGCCCACAGGCCTCCTACGAGCAGTACTTC.

This clone was seen more than once but under ten times. This chain connects TRBV30 to TRBJ2-2, with 9 bases fitting TRBD2. CDR3 length equals 14 residues. V was pared by 2 bases and J by 6 bases, with 4 bases of the junction left unmatched. Germline V gene sequence: CDR1 GTSNPN, CDR2 SVGIG (reference sequence). The CDR3 bases are TGTGCCTGGAGTCGCGGGGGGGCGGCCGGGGAGCTGTTTTTT. It encodes CAWSRGGAAGELFF.

The V call is TRBV7-8, the J call TRBJ1-1; no clear D. The CDR3 has 14 amino acids. V was trimmed by 5 bases and J by 5 bases, leaving 15 bases between them. Germline-derived CDR1 and CDR2 are SGHVS and FQNEAQ. The DNA of the CDR3 is TGTGCCAGCAGCAAAGGATTAACGGGAACTGAAGCTTTCTTT. It yields the protein CASSKGLTGTEAFF.

The gene calls are TRBV4-3 and TRBJ1-2; 8 bases are a match to TRBD1. Germline trimming cut 0 bases from V and 0 bases from J; bases unmatched to any gene: 0. Germline CDR1 reads LGHNA; CDR2 reads YSLEER. The CDR3 has 15 residues. CDR3 amino acids: CASSQEQGANYGYTF. The CDR3 region has the DNA TGCGCCAGCAGCCAAGAACAGGGGGCTAACTATGGCTACACCTTC.

The sample holds a few counts of this clone. The chain has TRBV14 and TRBJ1-2, with TRBD1 identical over 7 bases. Germline-derived CDR1 and CDR2 are SGHDN and FVKESK. This CDR3 spans 19 amino acids. J gave up 2 bases and V 7 bases, and 22 bases lay outside the gene matches. CDR3 nucleotide sequence: TGTGCCAGCAACAGCAAAAGCACCTCCCGGGACAGCGTCAACTATGGCTACACCTTC. Protein: CASNSKSTSRDSVNYGYTF.

The V and J genes are TRBV6-5 and TRBJ1-5, with D possibly TRBD1 on 5 matching bases. Trimming removed 7 bases at V and 3 bases at J, with 13 bases between. CDR1 is MNHEY and CDR2 is SVGAGI in the germline V gene. The CDR3 sequence is 14 residues long. The CDR3 DNA sequence: TGTGCCAGCAACGCCAGGGCCCCCAATCAGCCCCAGCATTTT. Protein sequence: CASNARAPNQPQHF.

V usage is TRBV7-6 and J usage is TRBJ1-1; no definite D call. V lost 1 base to trimming and J lost 5 bases, with 2 bases between them. This CDR3 has 11 amino acids. From germline, CDR1 is SGHVS and CDR2 FNYEAQ. This CDR3 reads CASSLGTEAFF. CDR3 sequence (DNA): TGTGCCAGCAGCTTAGGGACTGAAGCTTTCTTT. The whole variable domain, filled in from reference TRBV7-6 and TRBJ1-1, reads GAGVSQSPRYKVTKRGQDVALRCDPISGHVSLYWYRQALGQGPEFLTYFNYEAQQDKSGLPNDRFSAERPEGSISTLTIQRTEQRDSAMYRCASSLGTEAFFGQGTRLTVV.